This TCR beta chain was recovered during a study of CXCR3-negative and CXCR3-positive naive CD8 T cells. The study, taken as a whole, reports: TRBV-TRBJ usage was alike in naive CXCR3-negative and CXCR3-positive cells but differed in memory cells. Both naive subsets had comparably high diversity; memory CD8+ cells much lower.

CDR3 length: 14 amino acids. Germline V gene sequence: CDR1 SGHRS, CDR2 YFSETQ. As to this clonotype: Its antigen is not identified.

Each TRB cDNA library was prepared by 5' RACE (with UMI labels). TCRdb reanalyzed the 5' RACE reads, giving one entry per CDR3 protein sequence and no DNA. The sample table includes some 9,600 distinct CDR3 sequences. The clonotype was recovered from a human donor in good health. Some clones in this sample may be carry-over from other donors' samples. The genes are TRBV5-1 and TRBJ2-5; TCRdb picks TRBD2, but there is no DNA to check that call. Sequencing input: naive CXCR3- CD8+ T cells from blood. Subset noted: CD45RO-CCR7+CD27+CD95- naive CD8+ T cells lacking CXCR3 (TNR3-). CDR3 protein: CASSFGRGGETQYF.